This TCR beta chain appears in the sequencing data of a study of CD8 T cells in Susac syndrome. Study-level information: Susac syndrome patients were untreated, on corticosteroids with some adding intravenous immunoglobulin, or on intravenous immunoglobulin only.

From blood CD8+ and CD4+ T cells, the TCR beta chain was sequenced. TEMRA cells were enriched by FACS, and CD4+ and CD8+ T cells were negatively isolated. RNA, at about 0.45 to 1 ug, was reverse transcribed with random hexamers. The method of amplification for TCR beta CDR3 was immunoSEQ multiplex PCR, covering 54 Vbeta and 13 Jbeta. MiXCR, applied by TCRdb to the immunoSEQ multiplex PCR reads, yields one record per CDR3 protein. This table has 95,000 to 150,000 distinct CDR3 sequences, nearly 96% appearing once. The length of the CDR3 is 15 residues. Germline CDR1 and CDR2: MNHEY and SVGAGI. With V trimmed by 6 bases and J by 3 bases, 5 bases remained unmatched.

This clonotype was sampled from a human donor with Susac syndrome. Sample: CD4+ T cells from PBMCs. V is TRBV6-5 and J is TRBJ2-1, with TRBD2 matching 10 bases. CDR3 region: CASRRTSGDYNEQFF. DNA of the CDR3: TGTGCCAGCAGACGGACTAGCGGAGACTACAATGAGCAGTTCTTC.